The clone carrying this TCR beta chain was recorded a few times. Its matching antigen is unknown. Time point here: week 35, safety follow-up. Each vaccine dose was 300 ug of mutant IDH1 20-mer peptide, with topical imiquimod. The sample belongs to a study of a mutant IDH1 vaccine in newly diagnosed glioma. Assay: immunoSEQ multiplex PCR; the TCRdb copy retains only in-frame clones and omits some. The sample lists 50,000 to 65,000 clones; 86% were seen once. This specimen was PBMCs, taken from a glioma patient whose treatment included an IDH1 peptide vaccine. This TCR was recovered from a man in his forties or fifties with glioma.

DNA of the CDR3: TGTGCCAGCAGTTACTTCCAGGGGGCCGGCACTGAAGCTTTCTTT. Its protein product is CASSYFQGAGTEAFF. V gene TRBV6-5 combines with J gene TRBJ1-1; 8 bases line up with TRBD1. Per germline, CDR1 MNHEY and CDR2 SVGAGI. With 1 base clipped from V and 4 bases from J, the junction kept 5 bases outside the gene matches. The CDR3 covers 15 residues.